These 25 T cell receptor beta chains were all obtained from the same sample, sequenced in a study of cytomegalovirus exposure and HLA in healthy donors. Primers for the PCR totalled 60 Vbeta and 13 Jbeta. Clones were read by immunoSEQ multiplex PCR, and TCRdb kept only the in-frame ones, dropping some. The repertoire has 90,000 to 120,000 clones, around two thirds of them found once; the top ten carry 3% to 4%. Specimen: PBMCs. Source of these receptors: a man aged 30 to 45 in good health and CMV-seropositive.

Concerning this clone: Its ends do not fully match the called genes, so a read error is possible. This chain connects TRBV10-3 to TRBJ2-7; 16 nucleotides agree with TRBD2. The germline V gene encodes CDR1 ENHRY and CDR2 SYGVKD. The CDR3 spans 15 residues. The chain's CDR3 is CAVSGTSGGAGEQYF. The CDR3 DNA is TGTGCCGTCAGTGGGACTAGCGGGGGGGCCGGCGAGCAGTACTTC.

The genes are TRBV9 and TRBJ1-1; D is possibly TRBD1 (6 bases). Germline CDR1 and CDR2: SGDLS and YYNGEE. The CDR3 sequence is 14 residues long. Trimming removed 2 bases at V and 1 base at J, with 9 bases between. Written as DNA, the CDR3 is TGTGCCAGCAGCGTCCTCAGGGGGAACACTGAAGCTTTCTTT. Residues: CASSVLRGNTEAFF.

The gene calls are TRBV21-1 and TRBJ2-6; the D call TRBD2 from the table was never checked on the DNA. TRBV21-1 has pseudogene status. The CDR3 has 16 residues. The CDR3 nucleotides are TGTGCCAGCAGCAAAGTGGTGAGCTCTGGGGCCAACGTCCTGACTTTC. As protein: CASSKVVSSGANVLTF.

This clone occurred a few times. The chain is built from TRBV18 and TRBJ1-4; TRBD1 aligns across 9 bases. V trimming: 6 bases; J trimming: 4 bases; junction bases outside the gene matches: 0. The CDR3 is 13 residues long. Germline V gene sequence: CDR1 KGHSH, CDR2 LQKENI. CDR3 residues: CASSGQGNEKLFF. CDR3 nucleotides: TGTGCCAGCTCGGGACAGGGTAATGAAAAACTGTTTTTT. Full variable domain (rest looked up from reference TRBV18 and TRBJ1-4): NAGVMQNPRHLVRRRGQEARLRCSPMKGHSHVYWYRQLPEEGLKFMVYLQKENIIDESGMPKERFSAEFPKEGPSILRIQQVVRGDSAAYFCASSGQGNEKLFFGSGTQLSVL.

V usage is TRBV11-3 and J usage is TRBJ2-5; D might be TRBD2 (6 bases). The length of the CDR3 is 17 residues. Germline V gene sequence: CDR1 SGHNT, CDR2 YENEEA. Trimming shortened V by 1 base and J by 2 bases, and 17 bases separated the two germline ends. CDR3 DNA: TGTGCCAGCAGCTTAGGAGGTGGGACTGGCGTGCAAGAGACCCAGTACTTC. This gives the protein CASSLGGGTGVQETQYF. The complete variable domain, with remaining parts taken from reference TRBV11-3 and TRBJ2-5, reads EAGVVQSPRYKIIEKKQPVAFWCNPISGHNTLYWYLQNLGQGPELLIRYENEEAVDDSQLPKDRFSAERLKGVDSTLKIQPAELGDSAVYLCASSLGGGTGVQETQYFGPGTRLLVL.

The chain carries TRBV7-8 and TRBJ2-2; TRBD2 matches 7 bases. Germline lookup yields CDR1 SGHVS and CDR2 FQNEAQ. The CDR3 extends over 15 amino acids. V dropped 5 bases and J dropped 1; count of bases not matched to a gene: 4. The CDR3 reads CASSLWGGNTGELFF. DNA for the CDR3: TGTGCCAGCAGCCTCTGGGGGGGGAACACCGGGGAGCTGTTTTTT.

This chain's CDR3 is CASSPVRGGYEQYF. The CDR3, as DNA: TGTGCCAGCAGCCCCGTCCGGGGAGGCTACGAGCAGTACTTC. The chain joins TRBV7-2 to TRBJ2-7; D might be TRBD2 (6 bases). V lost 5 bases and J lost 3, with 14 bases in between. In germline, CDR1 is SGHTA, CDR2 FQGNSA. The CDR3 runs to 14 residues.

This chain joins TRBV19 and TRBJ1-2; the D gene is possibly TRBD1 (6 bases). CDR3 length: 15 amino acids. The ends were cut back, 3 bases at V and 4 bases at J, with 15 bases in the middle. Germline CDR1 and CDR2: LNHDA and SQIVND (reference sequence). The CDR3 DNA is TGTGCCAGTAGTATGGGTTCCCGGACAGTCTATGGCTACACCTTC. Translating it yields CASSMGSRTVYGYTF.

This clone was counted only a few times. The chain joins TRBV5-6 to TRBJ2-5; a possible D gene is TRBD2 (6 bases). CDR1 is SGHDT, CDR2 YYEEEE, per germline. The CDR3 is 14 amino acids. Trimming stripped 7 bases from V and 1 base from J, with 14 bases between. CDR3 residues: CASAGWTLQETQYF. CDR3 DNA: TGTGCCAGCGCGGGGTGGACACTCCAAGAGACCCAGTACTTC.

J is TRBJ2-7 and V is TRBV19; TRBD1 might be the D (5 bases). V was clipped by 3 bases and J by 4 bases, with 13 bases between them. In germline, CDR1 is LNHDA, CDR2 SQIVND (reference sequence). The CDR3 is 14 amino acids. Written as DNA, the CDR3 is TGTGCCAGTAGTATGTTCCCCCAGGGTTACGAGCAGTACTTC. It specifies CASSMFPQGYEQYF.

This clone has more than one count but fewer than ten. Here the CDR3 reads CASSPPGQEFGRFF. CDR3 DNA sequence: TGTGCCAGCAGCCCCCCGGGACAGGAGTTTGGGCGGTTCTTC. The rearrangement links TRBV7-2 to TRBJ2-1, with 8 bases that match TRBD1. Germline trimming cut 5 bases from V and 15 bases from J; bases unmatched to any gene: 15. The CDR3 contains 14 residues. The germline gives CDR1 SGHTA, CDR2 FQGNSA.

In this sample, this clone turned up a few times. The chain carries TRBV9 and TRBJ2-1; D might be TRBD1 (6 bases). The CDR3 totals 13 residues. Trimming pared 3 bases from V and 5 bases from J, leaving 9 bases between. Germline assignment: CDR1 SGDLS and CDR2 YYNGEE. CDR3 residues: CASSAGDHNEQFF. In nucleotides, the CDR3 is TGTGCCAGCAGCGCAGGGGACCACAATGAGCAGTTCTTC. Variable domain in full (rest from reference TRBV9 and TRBJ2-1): DSGVTQTPKHLITATGQRVTLRCSPRSGDLSVYWYQQSLDQGLQFLIQYYNGEERAKGNILERFSAQQFPDLHSELNLSSLELGDSALYFCASSAGDHNEQFFGPGTRLTVL.

This sequence joins TRBV5-1 and TRBJ2-5; 14 bases align to TRBD2. The CDR3 contains 17 residues. V dropped 1 base and J dropped 4; count of bases not matched to a gene: 6. From germline, CDR1 is SGHRS and CDR2 YFSETQ. The CDR3 DNA is TGCGCCAGCAGCTTGAAGGGACTAGCGGGGGCCCGAGAGACCCAGTACTTC. Its protein product is CASSLKGLAGARETQYF.

The chain joins TRBV4-2 to TRBJ2-1, with 8 positions matching TRBD1. V gave up 4 bases and J gave up 6 bases; unmatched junction bases: 14. Germline CDR1 and CDR2: LGHNA and YNFKEQ. This CDR3 is 17 amino acids long. The CDR3 loop is CASSRIGETGDPNEQFF. For the CDR3, the DNA is TGTGCCAGCAGCCGGATAGGGGAGACAGGGGACCCCAATGAGCAGTTCTTC.

This clone showed up just a few times. This chain links TRBV14 with TRBJ1-2; tentative D call: TRBD1 (5 bases). Germline V gives CDR1 SGHDN, CDR2 FVKESK. V was clipped by 4 bases and J by 4 bases, with 10 bases between them. CDR3 length equals 13 residues. In DNA form, the CDR3 reads TGTGCCAGCAGCCCGCAGGGCCCCTATGGCTACACCTTC. Its translation is CASSPQGPYGYTF.

The genes are TRBV6-5 and TRBJ1-1, with 7 bases that match TRBD1. V lost 7 bases and J lost 1; bases outside the gene matches: 3. In germline, CDR1 is MNHEY, CDR2 SVGAGI. The CDR3 extends over 13 amino acids. The CDR3 sequence is CASTRQGNTEAFF. DNA for the CDR3: TGTGCCAGCACCAGACAGGGGAACACTGAAGCTTTCTTT.

The chain carries TRBV11-1 and TRBJ2-5; TRBD2 matches at 10 bases. CDR1 is SGHAT and CDR2 is FQDESV in the germline V gene (reference sequence). V shed 3 bases, J shed 4 bases, and the junction held 8 bases outside the gene matches. The CDR3 spans 16 residues. The CDR3 reads CASSLVAGGRGETQYF. Written as DNA, the CDR3 is TGTGCCAGCAGCTTGGTAGCGGGGGGCCGAGGAGAGACCCAGTACTTC. The variable domain in full, completed from reference TRBV11-1 and TRBJ2-5, reads EAEVAQSPRYKITEKSQAVAFWCDPISGHATLYWYRQILGQGPELLVQFQDESVVDDSQLPKDRFSAERLKGVDSTLKIQPAELGDSAMYLCASSLVAGGRGETQYFGPGTRLLVL.

This clone was counted between two and nine times. Its ends do not fully match the called genes, so a read error is possible. The J gene is TRBJ2-7, the V gene TRBV5-5, with D possibly matching TRBD1 (6 bases). The CDR3 totals 14 residues. Germline CDR1 reads SGHKS; CDR2 reads YYEKEE (reference sequence). The CDR3 loop reads CASSSTGHIYELYF. In DNA form, the CDR3 reads TGTGCCAGCAGCTCAACGGGACATATCTACGAGCTGTACTTC.

This clone was seen just once. The chain recombines TRBV5-6 with TRBJ2-3; 7 positions agree with TRBD2. From germline, CDR1 is SGHDT and CDR2 YYEEEE. CDR3 length: 13 residues. V shed 7 bases, J shed 3 bases, and the junction held 5 bases outside the gene matches. CDR3 nucleotide sequence: TGTGCCAGCGGGGGGGAGGGTACAGATACGCAGTATTTT. This codes for CASGGEGTDTQYF.

The chain employs TRBV7-9 and TRBJ1-6, with 8 nucleotides matching TRBD1. This CDR3 is built from 15 residues. Germline V CDR1 and CDR2: SEHNR, FQNEAQ (reference sequence). V trimming: 3 bases; J trimming: 10 bases; junction bases outside the gene matches: 8. The chain's CDR3 is CASSFGQGERSPLHF. As DNA, the CDR3 is TGTGCCAGCAGCTTCGGACAGGGCGAGCGCTCACCCCTCCACTTT.

This clone was picked up a small number of times. The J gene is TRBJ2-1, the V gene TRBV5-1; TRBD2 agrees at 12 bases. The germline gives CDR1 SGHRS, CDR2 YFSETQ. V dropped 2 bases and J dropped 8; count of bases not matched to a gene: 5. The CDR3 totals 15 residues. This CDR3 is CASSFSSGGADEQFF. The CDR3 DNA reads TGCGCCAGCAGCTTTTCTAGCGGGGGGGCCGATGAGCAGTTCTTC. The full variable domain, rest sourced from reference TRBV5-1 and TRBJ2-1, is KAGVTQTPRYLIKTRGQQVTLSCSPISGHRSVSWYQQTPGQGLQFLFEYFSETQRNKGNFPGRFSGRQFSNSRSEMNVSTLELGDSALYLCASSFSSGGADEQFFGPGTRLTVL.

The gene calls are TRBV5-1 and TRBJ2-7, with 7 bases that match TRBD1. The junction had 4 bases not matched to a gene; V was cut back by 4 bases and J by 0 bases. The CDR3 is made up of 14 amino acids. Germline lookup yields CDR1 SGHRS and CDR2 YFSETQ. CDR3 DNA: TGCGCCAGCAGCCTACAGGGGAGCTCCTACGAGCAGTACTTC. Residues: CASSLQGSSYEQYF.

The J gene is TRBJ2-1, the V gene TRBV2; TRBD2 matches at 7 bases. The CDR3 is made up of 15 amino acids. CDR1 and CDR2 from the germline V gene are SNHLY and FYNNEI. Unmatched junction bases numbered 9, after V lost 6 bases and J lost 4 bases. The DNA of the CDR3 is TGTGCCAGCAGGTCCTTGGGAGGGGCTTACAATGAGCAGTTCTTC. Amino acid sequence: CASRSLGGAYNEQFF. Filled out from reference TRBV2 and TRBJ2-1, the complete variable domain reads EPEVTQTPSHQVTQMGQEVILRCVPISNHLYFYWYRQILGQKVEFLVSFYNNEISEKSEIFDDQFSVERPDGSNFTLKIRSTKLEDSAMYFCASRSLGGAYNEQFFGPGTRLTVL.

The chain joins TRBV5-1 to TRBJ1-2; 12 bases map to TRBD1. The CDR3 runs 16 residues. The germline gives CDR1 SGHRS, CDR2 YFSETQ. The V segment lost 3 bases and the J segment 3 bases; nucleotides outside the gene matches: 6. The DNA of the CDR3 is TGCGCCAGCAGCTCACTCGGGACAGGGGGCGACTATGGCTACACCTTC. It is translated as CASSSLGTGGDYGYTF.

This chain uses TRBV5-1 with TRBJ1-2; 10 bases map to TRBD1. Germline V gene lookup returns CDR1 SGHRS and CDR2 YFSETQ. V lost 4 bases to trimming and J lost 6 bases; unmatched junction nucleotides: 6. CDR3 length equals 14 residues. This CDR3 is CASSNDRGPDGYTF. The CDR3 DNA is TGCGCCAGCAGCAACGACAGGGGGCCAGATGGCTACACCTTC.